This TCR beta chain appears in the sequencing data of a study of identifying expanded T cells in peripheral blood. Study results and caveats: About 1.2 clones differed between technical replicates, versus around 15 and 19 over time. Clone count variance between roughly 2-week samples rose with total template count.

Per germline, CDR1 LNHNV and CDR2 YYDKDF (reference sequence). V dropped 4 bases and J dropped 7 bases, with 10 bases sitting between them. CDR3 length: 12 residues. Concerning this clone itself: Its antigen is as yet unknown.

Only in-frame clones appear in the TCRdb table, and some are missing; sequencing was by immunoSEQ multiplex PCR. The sample yields over 70,000 clones, more than 75% seen once. This chain joins TRBV15 and TRBJ1-1; D unclear. The material sequenced was blood. The sequence was collected from a person aged 18 to 70 in good health. The CDR3 DNA follows: TGTGCCACCAGCACCGCGGCTGGTGAAGCTTTCTTT. It encodes CATSTAAGEAFF.